This paragraph covers one T cell receptor (beta chain) sequence. This CDR3 is built from 16 residues. CDR1 is MRHNA, CDR2 SNTAGT, per germline. With 1 base clipped from V and 9 bases from J, the junction kept 9 bases outside the gene matches. This sample is part of a study of control samples from healthy donors and cancer patients. The assay was immunoSEQ multiplex PCR, and TCRdb's table has in-frame clones only and misses some. Of around 50,000 clones listed, roughly 95% were seen once; the top ten hold approximately 2.4%. This rearrangement joins TRBV6-4 to TRBJ2-1; 10 bases fit TRBD2. The TCR was taken from a man aged 25 to 45 in good health. The sample comprised blood. DNA for the CDR3: TGTGCCAGCAGTGACTTAAGCGGGAGGGCCGTCGGTGAGCAGTTCTTC. Translating it yields CASSDLSGRAVGEQFF.